These 5 T cell receptor beta chains originate from one sample sequenced in a study of regulatory T cells in long-lasting Graves disease. The time point: newly diagnosed GD, antithyroid drugs for less than 3 months. Extracted RNA from PBMCs served as the source of the TCR library. Combining iRepertoire HTBI primers with Arm-PCR of CDR3 regions, the authors built TCR beta libraries. TCRdb itself ran the multiplex PCR reads through MiXCR, one entry per CDR3 protein. This table holds under 800,000 distinct CDR3 sequences, 16% found once. The same sample was also studied in work on T cells in Graves' hyperthyroidism and ophthalmopathy.

The source material was peripheral blood mononuclear cells (PBMCs), sampled at new diagnosis, from a patient treated with antithyroid drugs. These receptors were taken from a woman aged 25 to 39 with Graves disease.

Ten or more counts support this clonotype. The chain recombines TRBV28 with TRBJ1-5; D gene unclear. The V end lost 7 bases, the J end lost 6 bases, and 10 bases lay between the germline ends. Germline-derived CDR1 and CDR2 are MDHEN and SYDVKM. The CDR3 extends over 12 amino acids. CDR3 loop: CASTATVQPQHF. DNA for the CDR3: TGTGCCAGCACCGCAACCGTTCAGCCCCAGCATTTT. Using reference TRBV28 and TRBJ1-5 for the parts outside the CDR3, the full variable domain is DVKVTQSSRYLVKRTGEKVFLECVQDMDHENMFWYRQDPGLGLRLIYFSYDVKMKEKGDIPEGYSVSREKKERFSLILESASTNQTSMYLCASTATVQPQHFGDGTRLSIL.

This clonotype was recorded many times. CDR3 region: CSAQSGSGSHEQFF. For the CDR3, the DNA is TGCAGTGCTCAGAGCGGGAGCGGATCCCATGAGCAGTTCTTC. J is TRBJ2-1 and V is TRBV20-1; 8 bases agree with TRBD2. The CDR3 runs 14 residues. V was pared by 5 bases and J by 8 bases, with 11 bases of the junction left unmatched. Per the germline V gene, CDR1 is DFQATT and CDR2 is SNEGSKA (reference sequence).

This clonotype has ten or more counts. The V gene is TRBV28, the J gene TRBJ1-5, with D tentatively TRBD1 (6 bases). Trimming left V 8 bases short and J 7 bases short, with 24 bases between. Germline V gives CDR1 MDHEN, CDR2 SYDVKM. CDR3 length: 16 residues. Written as DNA, the CDR3 is TGTGCCAGCGGAAGACCGGGACAAATAATGAAGCAGCCCCAGCATTTT. Encoded protein: CASGRPGQIMKQPQHF.

This clonotype was counted only a few times. CDR3 sequence: CASSPRGGKGAQYF. Here the CDR3 DNA reads TGTGCCAGCAGTCCTCGAGGGGGTAAGGGTGCGCAGTATTTT. J is TRBJ2-3 and V is TRBV12-3 or TRBV12-4; tentative D call: TRBD1 (6 bases). There are 14 residues in the CDR3. Trimming took 5 bases from V and 10 from J, leaving 19 bases between them.

This clonotype was counted between two and nine times. The rearrangement joins TRBV10-1 to TRBJ1-1; D possibly corresponds to TRBD1 (6 bases). The CDR3 sequence is 16 residues long. Per the germline V gene, CDR1 is WNHNN and CDR2 is SYGVQD (reference sequence). Trimming pared 4 bases from V and 3 bases from J, leaving 18 bases between. The CDR3 protein is CASSALRRQGYTEAFF. CDR3 sequence (DNA): TGCGCCAGCAGTGCCCTTCGACGGCAGGGGTACACTGAAGCTTTCTTT.